These 26 T cell receptor beta chains originate from one sample sequenced in a study of chemoradiotherapy in HPV16-positive cancers. Libraries were prepared by immunoSEQ multiplex PCR; TCRdb keeps only in-frame clonotypes and omits some of them. The table records 20,000 to 25,000 clones, just under 75% of them present only once. The sample was acquired from a patient who underwent chemoradiotherapy. The receptors originated from a human donor with HPV-associated anogenital cancer.

V and J are TRBV7-3 and TRBJ1-5, with no clear D. Germline V gives CDR1 SGHTA, CDR2 FQGTGA. V lost 1 base to trimming and J lost 3 bases, with 4 bases between them. There are 13 residues in the CDR3. DNA of the CDR3: TGTGCCAGCAGCTTAAACATCAATCAGCCCCAGCATTTT. It codes for CASSLNINQPQHF.

The chain uses TRBV9 and TRBJ1-1; D not certain. Germline V gives CDR1 SGDLS, CDR2 YYNGEE. The V end was cut by 2 bases, the J end by 1 base, with 9 bases between. The CDR3 loop spans 14 amino acids. The CDR3 loop reads CASSVQVTNTEAFF. The DNA for the CDR3 is TGTGCCAGCAGCGTTCAGGTTACGAACACTGAAGCTTTCTTT. The whole variable domain, remainder taken from reference TRBV9 and TRBJ1-1, is DSGVTQTPKHLITATGQRVTLRCSPRSGDLSVYWYQQSLDQGLQFLIQYYNGEERAKGNILERFSAQQFPDLHSELNLSSLELGDSALYFCASSVQVTNTEAFFGQGTRLTVV.

The rearrangement uses TRBV6-6 and TRBJ2-6, with TRBD1 matching over 7 bases. CDR1 is MNHNY, CDR2 SVGAGI, per germline (reference sequence). V shed 6 bases and J 1 base; nucleotides not matched to a gene: 6. The CDR3 spans 16 residues. CDR3: CASSNLQGSGANVLTF. The CDR3 region has the DNA TGTGCCAGCAGCAACCTACAGGGGTCTGGGGCCAACGTCCTGACTTTC.

The J gene is TRBJ2-1, the V gene TRBV5-4; D assignment may be TRBD1 or TRBD2 (6 bases each). Germline-derived CDR1 and CDR2 are SGHNT and YYREEE (reference sequence). V dropped 1 base and J dropped 10 bases, with 12 bases sitting between them. The length of the CDR3 is 13 residues. The CDR3 loop reads CASSLKGGDEQFF. CDR3 DNA: TGTGCCAGCAGCTTGAAGGGGGGAGACGAGCAGTTCTTC.

The rearrangement links TRBV27 to TRBJ2-1, with D maybe TRBD1 (6 bases). V gave up 6 bases and J gave up 7 bases, with 13 bases separating them. Germline CDR1 reads MNHEY; CDR2 reads SMNVEV (reference sequence). The CDR3 loop spans 13 amino acids. The CDR3 coding sequence is TGTGCCAGCAGCTATCCTCAGGGGAATGAGCAGTTCTTC. It translates to CASSYPQGNEQFF.

This sequence joins TRBV28 and TRBJ2-7; D gene unclear. The CDR3 covers 15 residues. Per the germline V gene, CDR1 is MDHEN and CDR2 is SYDVKM. The V and J ends lost 5 bases and 4 bases respectively, with 18 bases between them. In nucleotides, the CDR3 is TGTGCCAGCAGTGCCCACAGAGCCGCCGTTTACGAGCAGTACTTC. Its protein product is CASSAHRAAVYEQYF.

The gene calls are TRBV7-9 and TRBJ1-2, with 8 nucleotides matching TRBD1. Germline V gives CDR1 SEHNR, CDR2 FQNEAQ (reference sequence). The CDR3 consists of 14 residues. J was trimmed by 4 bases and V by 1 base; bases with no gene match: 2. CDR3 amino acids: CASSLGQGSYGYTF. CDR3 nucleotides: TGTGCCAGCAGCTTAGGACAGGGGAGCTATGGCTACACCTTC.

This clone came up a few times. The chain links TRBV6-5 to TRBJ2-7; D perhaps matches TRBD2 (5 bases). Germline V gene sequence: CDR1 MNHEY, CDR2 SVGAGI. This CDR3 is 13 amino acids long. V shed 7 bases and J shed 0 bases, with 10 bases lying between them. The CDR3 coding sequence is TGTGCCAGCATGGAGGACGGCTCCTACGAGCAGTACTTC. Encoded protein: CASMEDGSYEQYF.

The rearrangement uses TRBV6-5 and TRBJ2-7; tentatively, D is TRBD2 (5 bases). Germline V lookup: CDR1 MNHEY, CDR2 SVGAGI. The CDR3 is made up of 15 amino acids. V lost 0 bases, J lost 2 bases, and 11 bases lay in between. The DNA for the CDR3 is TGTGCCAGCAGTTACTCCGTATCCGGGGCCTACGAGCAGTACTTC. Its protein product is CASSYSVSGAYEQYF.

The chain employs TRBV19 and TRBJ2-5, with TRBD1 identical over 7 bases. From germline, CDR1 is LNHDA and CDR2 SQIVND (reference sequence). The CDR3 is made up of 13 amino acids. V lost 6 bases, J lost 4 bases, and 5 bases stayed unmatched. The CDR3 protein is CASSNRGRETQYF. CDR3 in DNA: TGTGCCAGTAGCAACAGGGGCAGAGAGACCCAGTACTTC. Looking up the rest from reference TRBV19 and TRBJ2-5 gives the full variable domain: DGGITQSPKYLFRKEGQNVTLSCEQNLNHDAMYWYRQDPGQGLRLIYYSQIVNDFQKGDIAEGYSVSREKKESFPLTVTSAQKNPTAFYLCASSNRGRETQYFGPGTRLLVL.

This clone was seen more than once but under ten times. J is TRBJ2-3 and V is TRBV5-1; a possible D gene is TRBD1 (6 bases). Deletions cut 4 bases from V and 4 bases from J, with 16 bases between. Germline-derived CDR1 and CDR2 are SGHRS and YFSETQ. This CDR3 comprises 15 residues. The CDR3 DNA is TGCGCCAGCAGCCGACAGGCGAGTCTCCCAGATACGCAGTATTTT. This codes for CASSRQASLPDTQYF.

This chain connects TRBV18 to TRBJ1-1, with a tentative D call TRBD1 (5 bases). Germline CDR1 KGHSH, CDR2 LQKENI. The CDR3 covers 12 residues. Trimming took off 3 bases at V and 6 bases at J, with 8 bases between the two ends. The CDR3 region has the DNA TGTGCCAGCTCACCGGGGGACTCTGAAGCTTTCTTT. It yields the protein CASSPGDSEAFF.

This clone was recorded only once. V usage is TRBV9 and J usage is TRBJ2-1; 8 bases match TRBD2. Germline lookup yields CDR1 SGDLS and CDR2 YYNGEE. The V gene end was trimmed by 3 bases and the J gene end by 7 bases; junction bases not matched to a gene: 6. CDR3 length: 14 residues. CDR3 coding DNA: TGTGCCAGCAGCGCCGGGACTAGGGGAAATGAGCAGTTCTTC. Its protein is CASSAGTRGNEQFF.

The gene calls are TRBV7-9 and TRBJ2-3; D gene unclear. CDR1 SEHNR and CDR2 FQNEAQ come from the germline V gene (reference sequence). Trimming pared 2 bases from V and 6 bases from J, leaving 6 bases between. This CDR3 region has 12 residues. This chain's CDR3 is CASSLSPDTQYF. The CDR3 bases are TGTGCCAGCAGCTTAAGTCCGGATACGCAGTATTTT. The full variable domain, rest sourced from reference TRBV7-9 and TRBJ2-3, is DTGVSQNPRHKITKRGQNVTFRCDPISEHNRLYWYRQTLGQGPEFLTYFQNEAQLEKSRLLSDRFSAERPKGSFSTLEIQRTEQGDSAMYLCASSLSPDTQYFGPGTRLTVL.

This clone rates as medium-sized. The V call is TRBV5-6, the J call TRBJ2-7; TRBD1 aligns across 8 bases. The CDR3 is 14 amino acids. Germline CDR1 and CDR2: SGHDT and YYEEEE. V gave up 5 bases and J gave up 3 bases; unmatched junction bases: 7. The CDR3 sequence is CASRSGTGVYEQYF. CDR3 DNA: TGTGCCAGCAGGTCCGGGACAGGTGTCTACGAGCAGTACTTC.

The V and J genes are TRBV6-1 and TRBJ1-5; 8 bases are shared with TRBD1. Germline values: CDR1 MNHNS, CDR2 SASEGT. There are 16 residues in the CDR3. J gave up 4 bases and V 4 bases, and 9 bases lay outside the gene matches. CDR3 nucleotide sequence: TGTGCCAGCAGTGTACTTCGGGACAGGCCTAATCAGCCCCAGCATTTT. Its protein product is CASSVLRDRPNQPQHF.

The chain is built from TRBV5-1 and TRBJ1-3; tentatively, D is TRBD1 (5 bases). Germline CDR1 is SGHRS and CDR2 is YFSETQ. V shed 0 bases and J shed 1 base, with 11 bases lying between them. This CDR3 has 16 residues. The CDR3 spells CASSLVGGLSGNTIYF. The CDR3 DNA sequence: TGCGCCAGCAGCTTGGTTGGGGGTCTTTCTGGAAACACCATATATTTT.

This clone was counted between two and nine times. The V and J genes are TRBV7-9 and TRBJ1-6; possible D gene TRBD1, 5 bases. The germline gives CDR1 SEHNR, CDR2 FQNEAQ (reference sequence). The CDR3 length is 12 residues. V lost 4 bases and J 15 bases, leaving 13 bases between the germline ends. CDR3: CASSSQGYLLHF. CDR3 sequence (DNA): TGTGCCAGCAGCTCCCAGGGTTATCTCCTCCACTTT.

The chain has TRBV5-4 and TRBJ1-2; D ambiguous. This CDR3 has 14 amino acids. CDR1 and CDR2 from the germline V gene are SGHNT and YYREEE (reference sequence). V was shortened by 2 bases and J by 2 bases, with 10 bases between the two germline ends. The CDR3 region is CASSLRTGNYGYTF. The CDR3 nucleotides read TGTGCCAGCAGCTTAAGGACGGGGAACTATGGCTACACCTTC.

The J gene is TRBJ1-1, the V gene TRBV2; the D is unclear. V was trimmed by 3 bases and J by 3 bases, leaving 11 bases between them. The V gene's germline CDR1 is SNHLY and CDR2 FYNNEI. This CDR3 has 14 residues. In nucleotides, the CDR3 is TGTGCCAGCAGTGACGGGGAAAGGGACACTGAAGCTTTCTTT. It codes for CASSDGERDTEAFF.

This clone was counted once. One end of the junction varies from germline; a read error may be responsible. V gene TRBV7-7 combines with J gene TRBJ2-3; D call uncertain. From germline, CDR1 is SSHAT and CDR2 FNYEAQ (reference sequence). The CDR3 is made up of 14 amino acids. CDR3 DNA sequence: TGTGCTAGCAGCTTACGTTCGGGCACAGATACGCAGTATTTT. This gives the protein CASSLRSGTDTQYF.

The chain recombines TRBV5-1 with TRBJ2-2; no firm D call. The CDR3 is 15 residues long. Trimming left V 0 bases short and J 5 bases short, with 11 bases between. Germline CDR1 SGHRS, CDR2 YFSETQ. CDR3: CASSLADLGTGELFF. In nucleotides, the CDR3 is TGCGCCAGCAGCTTGGCGGACCTTGGGACCGGGGAGCTGTTTTTT.

The chain joins TRBV5-1 to TRBJ2-7; D perhaps matches TRBD1 (6 bases). Trimming stripped 0 bases from V and 2 bases from J, with 12 bases between. This CDR3 contains 15 residues. In germline, CDR1 is SGHRS, CDR2 YFSETQ. Written as DNA, the CDR3 is TGCGCCAGCAGCTTGGGGCAGGGGTTTACCTACGAGCAGTACTTC. It is translated as CASSLGQGFTYEQYF.

The chain couples TRBV4-2 to TRBJ2-1; 10 bases are a match to TRBD2. Germline V gene data show CDR1 as LGHNA and CDR2 as YNFKEQ. CDR3 size: 16 residues. With V trimmed by 1 base and J by 5 bases, 5 bases remained unmatched. The CDR3 loop reads CASSQVGLAEDNEQFF. CDR3 DNA: TGTGCCAGCAGCCAAGTTGGACTAGCGGAGGACAATGAGCAGTTCTTC.

This sequence joins TRBV19 and TRBJ1-1; D remains ambiguous. Trimming took 1 base from V and 0 from J, leaving 9 bases between them. The germline gives CDR1 LNHDA, CDR2 SQIVND (reference sequence). The CDR3 has 15 amino acids. CDR3 nucleotide sequence: TGTGCCAGTAGTATAGTCACGGCGATGAACACTGAAGCTTTCTTT. It is translated as CASSIVTAMNTEAFF.

V gene TRBV7-6 combines with J gene TRBJ2-7, with TRBD1 matching 11 bases. The germline V gene has CDR1 SGHVS and CDR2 FNYEAQ. The CDR3 loop spans 14 amino acids. V was clipped by 3 bases and J by 2 bases; unmatched bases: 0. CDR3 amino acids: CASSLGQGAYEQYF. CDR3 bases: TGTGCCAGCAGCTTGGGACAGGGGGCCTACGAGCAGTACTTC.